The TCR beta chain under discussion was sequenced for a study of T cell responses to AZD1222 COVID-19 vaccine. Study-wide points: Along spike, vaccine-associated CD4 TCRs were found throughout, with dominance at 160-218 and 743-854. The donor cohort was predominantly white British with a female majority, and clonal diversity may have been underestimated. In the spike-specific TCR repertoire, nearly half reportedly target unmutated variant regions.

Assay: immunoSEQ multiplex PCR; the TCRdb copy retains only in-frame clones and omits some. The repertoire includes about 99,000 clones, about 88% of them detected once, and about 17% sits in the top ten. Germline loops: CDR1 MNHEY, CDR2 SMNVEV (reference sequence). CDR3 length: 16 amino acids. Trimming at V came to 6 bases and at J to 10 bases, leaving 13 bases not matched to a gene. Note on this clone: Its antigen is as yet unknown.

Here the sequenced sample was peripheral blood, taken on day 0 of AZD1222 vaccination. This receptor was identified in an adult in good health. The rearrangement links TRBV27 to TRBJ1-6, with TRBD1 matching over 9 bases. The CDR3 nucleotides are TGTGCCAGCAGAACCGGGACAGGGTTGACGTTGTCACCCCTCCACTTT. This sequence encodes CASRTGTGLTLSPLHF.